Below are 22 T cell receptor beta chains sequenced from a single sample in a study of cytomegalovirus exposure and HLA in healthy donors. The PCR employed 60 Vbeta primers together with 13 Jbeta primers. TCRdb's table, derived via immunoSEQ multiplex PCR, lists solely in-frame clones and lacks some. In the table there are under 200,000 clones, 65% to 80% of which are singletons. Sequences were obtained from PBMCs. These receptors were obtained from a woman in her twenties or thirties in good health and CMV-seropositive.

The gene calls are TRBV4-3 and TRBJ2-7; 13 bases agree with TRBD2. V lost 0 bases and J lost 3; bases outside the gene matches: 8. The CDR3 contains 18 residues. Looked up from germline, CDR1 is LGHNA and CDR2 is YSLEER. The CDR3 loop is CASSQDLTSGRAGYEQYF. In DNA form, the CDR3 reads TGCGCCAGCAGCCAAGATCTCACTAGCGGGAGGGCCGGCTACGAGCAGTACTTC.

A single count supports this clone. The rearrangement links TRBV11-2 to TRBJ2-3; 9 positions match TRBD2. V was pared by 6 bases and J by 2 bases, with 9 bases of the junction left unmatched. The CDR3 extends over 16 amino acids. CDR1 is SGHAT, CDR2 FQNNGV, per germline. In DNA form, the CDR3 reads TGTGCCAGCAGTCATATAGCGGGGGCCCTCACAGATACGCAGTATTTT. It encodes CASSHIAGALTDTQYF.

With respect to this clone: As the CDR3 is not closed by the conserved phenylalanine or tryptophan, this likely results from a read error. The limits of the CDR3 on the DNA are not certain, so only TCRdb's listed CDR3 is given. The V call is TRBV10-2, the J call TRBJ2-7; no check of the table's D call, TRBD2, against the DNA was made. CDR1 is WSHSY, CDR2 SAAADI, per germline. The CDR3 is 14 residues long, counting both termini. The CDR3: CASRDPSPAFPMRI.

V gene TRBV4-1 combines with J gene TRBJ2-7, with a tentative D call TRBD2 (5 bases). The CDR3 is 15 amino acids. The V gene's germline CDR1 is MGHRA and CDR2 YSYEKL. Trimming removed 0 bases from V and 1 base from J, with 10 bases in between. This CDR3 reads CASSQDPDYSYEQYF. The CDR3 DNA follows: TGCGCCAGCAGCCAAGATCCCGACTATTCCTACGAGCAGTACTTC.

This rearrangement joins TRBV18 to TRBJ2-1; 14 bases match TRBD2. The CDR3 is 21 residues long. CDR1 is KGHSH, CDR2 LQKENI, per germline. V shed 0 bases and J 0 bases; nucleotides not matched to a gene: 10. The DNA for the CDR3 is TGTGCCAGCTCACCACCTCGAGGGACTAGCGGGGGAACGAGCTCCTACAATGAGCAGTTCTTC. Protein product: CASSPPRGTSGGTSSYNEQFF.

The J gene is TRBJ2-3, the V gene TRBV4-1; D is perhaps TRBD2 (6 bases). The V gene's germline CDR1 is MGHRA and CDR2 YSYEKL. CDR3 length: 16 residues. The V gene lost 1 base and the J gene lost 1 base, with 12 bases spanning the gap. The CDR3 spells CASSQVTGEGTDTQYF. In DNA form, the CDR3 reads TGCGCCAGCAGCCAAGTGACGGGAGAGGGCACAGATACGCAGTATTTT.

The CDR3 spells CASSSGGRDRDGYTF. CDR3 nucleotide sequence: TGTGCCAGCTCATCAGGGGGAAGGGACCGAGATGGCTACACCTTC. This chain links TRBV18 with TRBJ1-2, with 7 nucleotides matching TRBD1. CDR3 length: 15 amino acids. Germline lookup yields CDR1 KGHSH and CDR2 LQKENI. J lost 6 bases, V lost 5 bases, and 12 bases had no gene match.

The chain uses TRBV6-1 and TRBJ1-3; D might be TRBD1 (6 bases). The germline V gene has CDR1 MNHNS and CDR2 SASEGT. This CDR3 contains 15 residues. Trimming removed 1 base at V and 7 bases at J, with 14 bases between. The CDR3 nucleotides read TGTGCCAGCAGTGAAGGAGGGGGAGACTGGAACACCATATATTTT. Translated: CASSEGGGDWNTIYF.

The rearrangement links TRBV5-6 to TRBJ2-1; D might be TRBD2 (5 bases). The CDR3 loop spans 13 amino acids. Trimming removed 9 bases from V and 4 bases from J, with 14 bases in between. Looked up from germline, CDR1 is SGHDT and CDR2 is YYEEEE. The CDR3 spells CATTATGYNEQFF. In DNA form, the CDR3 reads TGTGCCACCACAGCCACGGGGTACAATGAGCAGTTCTTC.

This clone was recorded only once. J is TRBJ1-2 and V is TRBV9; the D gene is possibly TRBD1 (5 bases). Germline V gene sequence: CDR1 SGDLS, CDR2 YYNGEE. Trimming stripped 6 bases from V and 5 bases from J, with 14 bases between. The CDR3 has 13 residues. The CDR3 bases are TGTGCCAGCAATTCCGCAGGGATGTATGGCTACACCTTC. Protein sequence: CASNSAGMYGYTF.

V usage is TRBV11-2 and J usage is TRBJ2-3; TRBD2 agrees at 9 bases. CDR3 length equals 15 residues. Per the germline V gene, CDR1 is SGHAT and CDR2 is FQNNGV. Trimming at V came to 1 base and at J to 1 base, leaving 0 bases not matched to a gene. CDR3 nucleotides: TGTGCCAGCAGCTTAGTAGCGGGGGGCACAGATACGCAGTATTTT. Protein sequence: CASSLVAGGTDTQYF.

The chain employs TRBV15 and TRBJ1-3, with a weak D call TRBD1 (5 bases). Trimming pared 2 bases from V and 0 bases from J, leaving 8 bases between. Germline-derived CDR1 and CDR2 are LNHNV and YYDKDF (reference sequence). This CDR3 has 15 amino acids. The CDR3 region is CATSRTTASGNTIYF. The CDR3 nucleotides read TGTGCCACCAGCAGAACGACAGCCTCTGGAAACACCATATATTTT.

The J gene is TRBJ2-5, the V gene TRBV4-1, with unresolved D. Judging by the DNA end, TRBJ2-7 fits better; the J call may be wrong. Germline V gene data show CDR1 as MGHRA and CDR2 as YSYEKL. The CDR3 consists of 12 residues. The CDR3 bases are TGCGCCAGCAGCCAAGATTCGCACGAGCAGTACTTC. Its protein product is CASSQDSHEQYF.

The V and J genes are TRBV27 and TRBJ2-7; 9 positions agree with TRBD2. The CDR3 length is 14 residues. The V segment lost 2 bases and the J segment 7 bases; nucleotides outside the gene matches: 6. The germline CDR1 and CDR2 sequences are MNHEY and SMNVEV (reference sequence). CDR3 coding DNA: TGTGCCAGCAGTTTAGTAGCGGGAGTCGGGGAGCAGTACTTC. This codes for CASSLVAGVGEQYF.

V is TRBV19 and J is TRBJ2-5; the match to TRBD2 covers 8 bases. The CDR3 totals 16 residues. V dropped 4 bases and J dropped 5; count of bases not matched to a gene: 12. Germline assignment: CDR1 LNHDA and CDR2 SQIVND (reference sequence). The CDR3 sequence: CASSKREWGVRETQYF. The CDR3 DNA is TGTGCCAGTAGTAAGCGGGAGTGGGGGGTTAGGGAGACCCAGTACTTC.

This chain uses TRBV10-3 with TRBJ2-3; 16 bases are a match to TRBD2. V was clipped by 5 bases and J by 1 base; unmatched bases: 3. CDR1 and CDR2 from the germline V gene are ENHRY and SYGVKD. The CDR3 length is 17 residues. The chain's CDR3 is CAISLGLAGGGTDTQYF. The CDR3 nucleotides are TGTGCCATCAGTTTGGGACTAGCGGGAGGGGGCACAGATACGCAGTATTTT.

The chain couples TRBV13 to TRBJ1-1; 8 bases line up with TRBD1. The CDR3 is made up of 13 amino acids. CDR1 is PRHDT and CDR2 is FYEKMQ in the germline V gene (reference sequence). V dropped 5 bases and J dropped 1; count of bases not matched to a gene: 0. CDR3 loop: CASSGQGNTEAFF. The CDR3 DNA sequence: TGTGCCAGCAGCGGACAGGGGAACACTGAAGCTTTCTTT. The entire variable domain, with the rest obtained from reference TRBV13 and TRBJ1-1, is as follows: AAGVIQSPRHLIKEKRETATLKCYPIPRHDTVYWYQQGPGQDPQFLISFYEKMQSDKGSIPDRFSAQQFSDYHSELNMSSLELGDSALYFCASSGQGNTEAFFGQGTRLTVV.

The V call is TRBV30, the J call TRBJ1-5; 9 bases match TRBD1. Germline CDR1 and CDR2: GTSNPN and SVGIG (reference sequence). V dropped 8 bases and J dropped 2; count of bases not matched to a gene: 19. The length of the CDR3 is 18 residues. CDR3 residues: CAGHACSGTGIRNQPQHF. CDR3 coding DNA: TGTGCCGGACACGCCTGCTCCGGGACAGGGATTCGCAATCAGCCCCAGCATTTT.

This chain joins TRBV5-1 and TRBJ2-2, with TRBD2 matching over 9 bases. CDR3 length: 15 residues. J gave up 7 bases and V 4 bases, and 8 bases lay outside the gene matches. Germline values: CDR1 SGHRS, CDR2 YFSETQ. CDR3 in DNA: TGCGCCAGCAGCCGCGCGGGGGGGGCGAGCGGGGAGCTGTTTTTT. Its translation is CASSRAGGASGELFF.

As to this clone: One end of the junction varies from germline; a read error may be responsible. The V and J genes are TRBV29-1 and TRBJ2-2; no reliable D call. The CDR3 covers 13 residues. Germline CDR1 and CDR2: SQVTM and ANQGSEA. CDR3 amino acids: CNVARSNAGELFF. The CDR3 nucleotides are TGCAACGTTGCCAGGTCAAACGCCGGGGAGCTGTTTTTT.

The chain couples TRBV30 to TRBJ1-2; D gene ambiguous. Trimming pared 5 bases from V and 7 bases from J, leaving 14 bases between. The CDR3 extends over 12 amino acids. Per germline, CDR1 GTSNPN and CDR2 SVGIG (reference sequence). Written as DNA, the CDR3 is TGTGCCTGGGGTAGTGAGGGTATTGGCTACACCTTC. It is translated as CAWGSEGIGYTF.

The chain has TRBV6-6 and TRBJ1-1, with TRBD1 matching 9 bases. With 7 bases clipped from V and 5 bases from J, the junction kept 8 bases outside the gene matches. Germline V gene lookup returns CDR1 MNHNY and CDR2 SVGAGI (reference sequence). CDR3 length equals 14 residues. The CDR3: CASIPQGAGTEAFF. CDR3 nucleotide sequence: TGTGCCAGCATTCCACAGGGGGCCGGGACTGAAGCTTTCTTT.